This T cell receptor beta chain was sequenced during a study of shared clonotypes between healthy human individuals. Across the whole study: With ages of 18 to 49, the donors were two women and three men.

Points on this clone: No antigen is known for it.

Profiled with immunoSEQ multiplex PCR; TCRdb holds only in-frame clones, not every one. The table records some 2 million clones, about 95% of them present only once. Findings of the study overall: Apart from blood, nothing was sampled; tissue repertoires likely differ. In general, naive subsets displayed greater estimated richness than memory subsets did. The naive CD4 repertoires of a handful of donors were compared, and approximately 5% of clonotypes were shared.

There are 15 residues in the CDR3. Germline V gene data show CDR1 as MNHEY and CDR2 as SMNVEV (reference sequence). The V gene lost 7 bases and the J gene lost 4 bases, with 16 bases spanning the gap. Cells designated naive CD8 were CD45RO-negative and were positively selected for CCR7, with terminally differentiated effector memory CD45RA+ cells excluded. The chain has TRBV27 and TRBJ2-2; D gene unclear. The TCR sequence derives from a man younger than 35 in good health. Sequenced input: naive CD8+ T cells sorted from blood. This chain's CDR3 is CASTASPPGTGELFF. Written as DNA, the CDR3 is TGTGCCAGCACCGCGTCCCCTCCCGGCACCGGGGAGCTGTTTTTT.